This TCR beta chain was sequenced during a study of blood T cell repertoires in COVID-19. Those enrolled, adults aged roughly 18 to 89 years, came from 20 to 25 US areas. The data were produced by immunoSEQ multiplex PCR, yet TCRdb's version contains in-frame clones alone and is incomplete. The data contain 200,000 to 300,000 clones, approximately 85% of them singletons. The CDR3 covers 16 residues. The V gene's germline CDR1 is SGHAT and CDR2 FQDESV (reference sequence). With V trimmed by 4 bases and J by 0 bases, 7 bases remained unmatched. Sequences were obtained from PBMCs or T cells enriched from blood (not recorded which). This clonotype was obtained from a woman between 45 and 60 years old who had recovered from COVID-19. The chain links TRBV11-1 to TRBJ2-3, with 7 bases fitting TRBD2. This CDR3 reads CASSWEGVRSTDTQYF. CDR3 DNA sequence: TGTGCCAGCAGCTGGGAGGGAGTCCGGAGCACAGATACGCAGTATTTT.